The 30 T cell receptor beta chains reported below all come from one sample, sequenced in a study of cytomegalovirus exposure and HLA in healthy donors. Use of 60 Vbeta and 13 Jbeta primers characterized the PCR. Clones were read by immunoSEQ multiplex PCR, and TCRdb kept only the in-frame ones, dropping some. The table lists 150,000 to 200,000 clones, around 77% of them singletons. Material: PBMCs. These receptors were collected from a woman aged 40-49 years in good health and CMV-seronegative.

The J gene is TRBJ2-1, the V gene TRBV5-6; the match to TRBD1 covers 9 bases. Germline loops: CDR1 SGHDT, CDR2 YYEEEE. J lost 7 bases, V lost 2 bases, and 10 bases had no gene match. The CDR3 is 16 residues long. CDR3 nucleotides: TGTGCCAGCAGCTTAAACCCGGGACAGGGAGGGAATGAGCAGTTCTTC. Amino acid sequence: CASSLNPGQGGNEQFF.

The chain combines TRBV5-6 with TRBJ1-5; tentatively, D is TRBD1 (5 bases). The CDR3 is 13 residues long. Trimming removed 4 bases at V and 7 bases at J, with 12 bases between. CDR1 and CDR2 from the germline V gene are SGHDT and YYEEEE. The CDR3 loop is CASSPGGSQPQHF. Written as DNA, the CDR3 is TGTGCCAGCAGCCCCGGGGGGAGCCAGCCCCAGCATTTT.

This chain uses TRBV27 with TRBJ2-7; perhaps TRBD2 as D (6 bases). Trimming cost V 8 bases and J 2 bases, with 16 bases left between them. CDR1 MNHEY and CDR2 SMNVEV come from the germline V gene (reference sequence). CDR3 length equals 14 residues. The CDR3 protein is CASRPWSGPYEQYF. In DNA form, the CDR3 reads TGTGCCAGCCGCCCCTGGAGCGGGCCCTACGAGCAGTACTTC.

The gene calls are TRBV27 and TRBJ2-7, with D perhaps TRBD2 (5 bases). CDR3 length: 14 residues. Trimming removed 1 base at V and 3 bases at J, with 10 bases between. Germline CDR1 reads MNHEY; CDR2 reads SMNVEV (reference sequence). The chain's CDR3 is CASSLYGDSYEQYF. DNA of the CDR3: TGTGCCAGCAGTTTATACGGGGATAGCTACGAGCAGTACTTC.

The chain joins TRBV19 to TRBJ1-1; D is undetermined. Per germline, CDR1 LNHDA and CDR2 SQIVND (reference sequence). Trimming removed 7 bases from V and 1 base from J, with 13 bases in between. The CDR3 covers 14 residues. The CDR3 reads CASKRSEGNTEAFF. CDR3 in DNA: TGTGCCAGTAAGAGGTCCGAGGGGAACACTGAAGCTTTCTTT. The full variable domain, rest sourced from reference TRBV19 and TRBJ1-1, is DGGITQSPKYLFRKEGQNVTLSCEQNLNHDAMYWYRQDPGQGLRLIYYSQIVNDFQKGDIAEGYSVSREKKESFPLTVTSAQKNPTAFYLCASKRSEGNTEAFFGQGTRLTVV.

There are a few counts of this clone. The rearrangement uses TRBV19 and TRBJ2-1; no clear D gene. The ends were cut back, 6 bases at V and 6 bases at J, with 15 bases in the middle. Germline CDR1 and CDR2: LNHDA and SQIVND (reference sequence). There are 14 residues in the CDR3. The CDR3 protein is CASSPTVLANEQFF. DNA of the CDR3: TGTGCCAGTAGCCCCACGGTCCTTGCCAATGAGCAGTTCTTC.

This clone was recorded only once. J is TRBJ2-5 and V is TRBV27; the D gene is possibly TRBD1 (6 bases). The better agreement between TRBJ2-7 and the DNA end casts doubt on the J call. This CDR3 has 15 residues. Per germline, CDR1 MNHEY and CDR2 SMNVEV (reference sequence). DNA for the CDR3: TGTGCCAGCAGTTCTCCGGGACAAGCGACCTACGAGCAGTACTTC. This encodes CASSSPGQATYEQYF.

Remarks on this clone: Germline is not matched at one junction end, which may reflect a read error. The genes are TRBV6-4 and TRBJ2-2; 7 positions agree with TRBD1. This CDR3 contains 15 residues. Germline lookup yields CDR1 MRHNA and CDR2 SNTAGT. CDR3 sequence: CASSYSTGNTGELFF. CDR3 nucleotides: TGTGCCAGCAGTTACTCGACAGGGAATACCGGGGAGCTGTTTTTT.

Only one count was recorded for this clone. CDR3: CASSPGVGQETQYF. Here the CDR3 DNA reads TGCGCCAGCAGCCCGGGTGTGGGCCAAGAGACCCAGTACTTC. The rearrangement joins TRBV5-1 to TRBJ2-5; D is undetermined. The ends were cut back, 4 bases at V and 1 base at J, with 11 bases in the middle. The CDR3 has 14 amino acids. Looked up from germline, CDR1 is SGHRS and CDR2 is YFSETQ.

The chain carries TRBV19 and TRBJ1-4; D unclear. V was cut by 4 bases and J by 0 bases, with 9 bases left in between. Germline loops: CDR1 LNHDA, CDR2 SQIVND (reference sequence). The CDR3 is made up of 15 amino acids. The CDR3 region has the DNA TGTGCCAGTAGTACACATTCCCCAACTAATGAAAAACTGTTTTTT. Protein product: CASSTHSPTNEKLFF.

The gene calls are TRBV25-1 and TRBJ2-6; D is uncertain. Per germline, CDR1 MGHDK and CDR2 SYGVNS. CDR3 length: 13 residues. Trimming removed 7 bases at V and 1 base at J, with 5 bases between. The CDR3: CASMRSGANVLTF. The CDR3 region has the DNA TGTGCCAGCATGAGGTCTGGGGCCAACGTCCTGACTTTC.

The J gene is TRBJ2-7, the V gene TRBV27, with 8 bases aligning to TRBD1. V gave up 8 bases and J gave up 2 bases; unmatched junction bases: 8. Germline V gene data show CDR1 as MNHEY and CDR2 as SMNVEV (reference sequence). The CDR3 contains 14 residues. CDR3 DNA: TGTGCCAGCCACTTCTGGGACAGGCCCTACGAGCAGTACTTC. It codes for CASHFWDRPYEQYF.

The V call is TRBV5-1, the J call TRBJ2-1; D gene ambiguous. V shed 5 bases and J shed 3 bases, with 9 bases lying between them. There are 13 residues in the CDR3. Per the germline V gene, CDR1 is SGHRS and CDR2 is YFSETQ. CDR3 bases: TGCGCCAGCAGAAGTGGCATCTACAATGAGCAGTTCTTC. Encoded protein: CASRSGIYNEQFF.

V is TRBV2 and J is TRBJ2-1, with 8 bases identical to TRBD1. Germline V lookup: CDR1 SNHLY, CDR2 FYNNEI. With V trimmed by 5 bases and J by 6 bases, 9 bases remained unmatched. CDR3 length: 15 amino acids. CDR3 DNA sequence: TGTGCCAGCAGTTACCCCGGGACAGGTACCAATGAGCAGTTCTTC. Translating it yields CASSYPGTGTNEQFF. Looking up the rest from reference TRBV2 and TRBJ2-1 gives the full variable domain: EPEVTQTPSHQVTQMGQEVILRCVPISNHLYFYWYRQILGQKVEFLVSFYNNEISEKSEIFDDQFSVERPDGSNFTLKIRSTKLEDSAMYFCASSYPGTGTNEQFFGPGTRLTVL.

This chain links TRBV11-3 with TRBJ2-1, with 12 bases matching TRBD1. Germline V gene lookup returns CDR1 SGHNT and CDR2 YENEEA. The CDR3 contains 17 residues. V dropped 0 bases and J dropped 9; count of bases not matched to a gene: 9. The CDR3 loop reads CASSLEGLGQGAGEQFF. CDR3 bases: TGTGCCAGCAGCTTAGAGGGTCTGGGACAGGGGGCGGGTGAGCAGTTCTTC.

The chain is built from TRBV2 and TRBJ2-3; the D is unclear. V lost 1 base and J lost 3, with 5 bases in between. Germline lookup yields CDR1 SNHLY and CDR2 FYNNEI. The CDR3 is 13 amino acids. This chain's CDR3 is CASSEGGTDTQYF. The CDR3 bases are TGTGCCAGCAGTGAAGGAGGTACAGATACGCAGTATTTT.

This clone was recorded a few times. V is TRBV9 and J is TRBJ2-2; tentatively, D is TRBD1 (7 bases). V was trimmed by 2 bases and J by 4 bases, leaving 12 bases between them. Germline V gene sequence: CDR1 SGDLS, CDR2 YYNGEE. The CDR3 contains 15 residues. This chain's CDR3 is CASSVTGDSTGELFF. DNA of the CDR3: TGTGCCAGCAGCGTCACAGGGGACTCCACCGGGGAGCTGTTTTTT.

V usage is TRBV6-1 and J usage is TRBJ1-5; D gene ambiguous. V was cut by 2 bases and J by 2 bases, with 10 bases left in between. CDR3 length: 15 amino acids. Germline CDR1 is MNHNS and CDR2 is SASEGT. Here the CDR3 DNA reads TGTGCCAGCAGTGAAATGAGGGTGGGCAATCAGCCCCAGCATTTT. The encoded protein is CASSEMRVGNQPQHF.

CDR3 region: CSVERDRASEQYF. For the CDR3, the DNA is TGCAGCGTTGAACGAGACAGGGCGTCCGAGCAGTACTTC. The chain uses TRBV29-1 and TRBJ2-7; 7 nucleotides align to TRBD1. Looked up from germline, CDR1 is SQVTM and CDR2 is ANQGSEA. Trimming cost V 2 bases and J 6 bases; bases outside gene matches: 7. The CDR3 length is 13 residues.

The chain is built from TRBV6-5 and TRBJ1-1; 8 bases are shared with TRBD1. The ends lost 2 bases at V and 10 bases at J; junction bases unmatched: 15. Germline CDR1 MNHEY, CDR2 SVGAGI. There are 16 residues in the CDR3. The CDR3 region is CASSYDQGAIGWGAFF. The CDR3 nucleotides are TGTGCCAGCAGTTACGACCAGGGGGCTATCGGATGGGGAGCTTTCTTT.

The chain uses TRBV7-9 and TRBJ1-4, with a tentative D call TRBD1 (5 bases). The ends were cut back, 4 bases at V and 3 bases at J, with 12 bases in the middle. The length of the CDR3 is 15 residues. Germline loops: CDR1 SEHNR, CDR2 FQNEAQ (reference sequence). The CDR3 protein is CASSSTRVANEKLFF. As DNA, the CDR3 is TGTGCCAGCAGCTCCACCAGGGTTGCTAATGAAAAACTGTTTTTT.

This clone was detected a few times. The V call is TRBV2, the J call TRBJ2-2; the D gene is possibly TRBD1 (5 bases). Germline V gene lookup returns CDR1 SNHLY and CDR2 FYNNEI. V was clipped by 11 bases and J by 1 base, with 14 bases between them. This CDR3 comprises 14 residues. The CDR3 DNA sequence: TGTGCCGGACGACAGACCCTGAACACCGGGGAGCTGTTTTTT. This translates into CAGRQTLNTGELFF.

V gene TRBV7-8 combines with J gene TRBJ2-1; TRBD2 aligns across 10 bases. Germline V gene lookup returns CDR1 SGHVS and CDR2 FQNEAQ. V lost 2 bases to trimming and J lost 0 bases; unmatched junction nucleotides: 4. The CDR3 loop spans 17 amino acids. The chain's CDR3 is CASSLRAGGVSYNEQFF. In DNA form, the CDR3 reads TGTGCCAGCAGCTTACGAGCGGGAGGGGTCTCCTACAATGAGCAGTTCTTC.

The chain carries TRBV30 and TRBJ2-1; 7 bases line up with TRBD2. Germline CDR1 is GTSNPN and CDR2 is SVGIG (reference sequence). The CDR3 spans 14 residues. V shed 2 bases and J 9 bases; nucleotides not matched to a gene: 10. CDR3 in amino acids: CAWSNLGGGGEQFF. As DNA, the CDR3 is TGTGCCTGGAGTAACTTGGGGGGGGGTGGTGAGCAGTTCTTC.

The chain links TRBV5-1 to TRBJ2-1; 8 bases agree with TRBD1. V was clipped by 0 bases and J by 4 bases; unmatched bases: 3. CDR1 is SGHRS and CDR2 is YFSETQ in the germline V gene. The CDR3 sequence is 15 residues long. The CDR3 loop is CASSLADRVYNEQFF. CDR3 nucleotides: TGCGCCAGCAGCTTGGCGGACAGGGTATACAATGAGCAGTTCTTC.

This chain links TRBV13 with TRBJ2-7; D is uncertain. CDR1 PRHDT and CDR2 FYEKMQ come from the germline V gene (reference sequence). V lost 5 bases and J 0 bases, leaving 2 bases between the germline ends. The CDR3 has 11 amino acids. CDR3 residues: CASSLSYEQYF. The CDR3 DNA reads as TGTGCCAGCAGCCTCTCCTACGAGCAGTACTTC.

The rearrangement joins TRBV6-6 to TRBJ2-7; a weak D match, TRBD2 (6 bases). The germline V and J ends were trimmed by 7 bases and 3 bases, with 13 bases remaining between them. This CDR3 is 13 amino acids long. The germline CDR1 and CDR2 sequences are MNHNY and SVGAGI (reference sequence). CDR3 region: CASTPGTGYEQYF. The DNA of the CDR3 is TGTGCCAGCACCCCCGGGACTGGCTACGAGCAGTACTTC.

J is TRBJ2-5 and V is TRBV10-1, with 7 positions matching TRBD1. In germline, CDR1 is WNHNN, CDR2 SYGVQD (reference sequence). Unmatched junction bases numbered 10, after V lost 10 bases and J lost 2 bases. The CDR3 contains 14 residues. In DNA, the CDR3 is TGCGCCACCCGGTGGCAGGGGGATCAAGAGACCCAGTACTTC. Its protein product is CATRWQGDQETQYF.

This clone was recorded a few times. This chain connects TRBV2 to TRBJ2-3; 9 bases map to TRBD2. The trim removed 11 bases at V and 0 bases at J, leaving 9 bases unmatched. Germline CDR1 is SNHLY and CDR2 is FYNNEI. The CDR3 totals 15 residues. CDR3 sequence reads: CASQGTSGSTDTQYF. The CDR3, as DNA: TGTGCCTCTCAAGGAACTAGCGGGAGCACAGATACGCAGTATTTT.

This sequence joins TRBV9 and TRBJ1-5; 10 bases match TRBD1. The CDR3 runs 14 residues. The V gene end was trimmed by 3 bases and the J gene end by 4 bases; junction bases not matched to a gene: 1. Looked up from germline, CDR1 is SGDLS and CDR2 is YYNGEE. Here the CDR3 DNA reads TGTGCCAGCAGCGAGGGACAGGGGAATCAGCCCCAGCATTTT. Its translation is CASSEGQGNQPQHF.